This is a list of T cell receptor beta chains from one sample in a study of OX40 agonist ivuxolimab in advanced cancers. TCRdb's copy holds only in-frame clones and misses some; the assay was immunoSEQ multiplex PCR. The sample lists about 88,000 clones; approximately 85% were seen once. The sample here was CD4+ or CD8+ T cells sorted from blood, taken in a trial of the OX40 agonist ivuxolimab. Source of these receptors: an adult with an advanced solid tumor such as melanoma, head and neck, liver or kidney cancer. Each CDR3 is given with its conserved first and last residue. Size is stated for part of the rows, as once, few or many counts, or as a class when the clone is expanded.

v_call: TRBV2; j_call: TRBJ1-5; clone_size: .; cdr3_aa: CASSGQRNQPQHF
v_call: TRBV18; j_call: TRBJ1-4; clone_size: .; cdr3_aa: CASSPFVVGTNEKLFF
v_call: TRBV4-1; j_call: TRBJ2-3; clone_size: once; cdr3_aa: CASSLSSGGRDTQYF
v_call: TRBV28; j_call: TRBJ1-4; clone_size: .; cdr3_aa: CASSRGGATNEKLFF
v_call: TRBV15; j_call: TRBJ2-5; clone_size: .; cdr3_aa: CATSRDWWGQETQYF
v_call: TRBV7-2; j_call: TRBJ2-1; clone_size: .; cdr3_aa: CASSPSSYNEQFF
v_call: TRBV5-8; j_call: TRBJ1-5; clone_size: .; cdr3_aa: CASSFFFWTAQGSNQPQHF
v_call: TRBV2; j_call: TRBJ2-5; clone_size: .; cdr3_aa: CASTGAGQETQYF
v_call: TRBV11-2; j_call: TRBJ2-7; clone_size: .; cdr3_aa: CASSSRRDITYEQYF
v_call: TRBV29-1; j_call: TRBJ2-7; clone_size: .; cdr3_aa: CSGKAGDTYEQYF
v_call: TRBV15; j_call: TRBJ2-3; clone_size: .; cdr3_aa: CATSRDWRGSADTQYF
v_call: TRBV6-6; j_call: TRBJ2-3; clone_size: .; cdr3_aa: CASSFGGYPATDTQYF
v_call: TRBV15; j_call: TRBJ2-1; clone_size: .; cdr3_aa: CATTSRGVSSYNEQFF
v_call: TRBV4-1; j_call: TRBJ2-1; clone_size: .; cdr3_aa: CASSQGLTSLSQFF
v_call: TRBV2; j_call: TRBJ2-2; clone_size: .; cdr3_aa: CASSGGASGTGELFF
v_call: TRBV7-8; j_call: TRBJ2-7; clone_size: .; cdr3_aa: CASSLQHLSYEQYF
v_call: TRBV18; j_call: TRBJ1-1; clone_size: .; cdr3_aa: CASSPSTGSNTEAFF
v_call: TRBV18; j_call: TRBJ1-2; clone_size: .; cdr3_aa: CASSQGQGDGYTF
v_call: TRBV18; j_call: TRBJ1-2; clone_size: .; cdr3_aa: CASSPVGQGGGNYGYTF
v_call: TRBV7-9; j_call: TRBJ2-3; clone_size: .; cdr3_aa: CASSAIGGTDTQYF
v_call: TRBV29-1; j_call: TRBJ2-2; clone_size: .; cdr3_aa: CSAWVRGRGTGELFF
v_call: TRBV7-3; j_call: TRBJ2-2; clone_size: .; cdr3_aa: CASSPTGAGELFF
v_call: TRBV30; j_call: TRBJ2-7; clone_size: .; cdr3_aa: CAWTRPGTSSYEQYF
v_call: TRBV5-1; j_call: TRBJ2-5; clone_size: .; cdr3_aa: CASSGGSSAGETQYF
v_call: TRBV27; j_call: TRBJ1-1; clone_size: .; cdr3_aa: CASSPVHSMNTEAFF
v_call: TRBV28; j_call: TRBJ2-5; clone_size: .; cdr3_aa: CASSLEETQYF
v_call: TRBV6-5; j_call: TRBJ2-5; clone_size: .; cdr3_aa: CASSLLGTYETQYF
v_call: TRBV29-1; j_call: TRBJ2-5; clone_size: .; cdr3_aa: CSVYSGQETQYF
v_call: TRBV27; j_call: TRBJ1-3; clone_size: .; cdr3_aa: CASSRDSGNTIYF
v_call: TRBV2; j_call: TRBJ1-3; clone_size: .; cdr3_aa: CASSGPLWASGNTIYF
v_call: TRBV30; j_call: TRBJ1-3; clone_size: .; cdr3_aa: CAWNRGTNSGNTIYF
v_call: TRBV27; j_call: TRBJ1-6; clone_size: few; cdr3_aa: CASSLGGTYSPLHF
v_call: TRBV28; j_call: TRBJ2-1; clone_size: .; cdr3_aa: CASRSGTAYNEQFF
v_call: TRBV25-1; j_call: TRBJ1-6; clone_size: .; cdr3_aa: CASSNSGGNGSPLHF
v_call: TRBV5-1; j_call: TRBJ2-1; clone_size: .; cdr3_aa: CASSIARTSHSDEQFF
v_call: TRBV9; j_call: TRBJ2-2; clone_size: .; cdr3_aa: CASSVGRRMNTGELFF
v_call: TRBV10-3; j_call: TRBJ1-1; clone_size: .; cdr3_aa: CAISERAGMNTEAFF
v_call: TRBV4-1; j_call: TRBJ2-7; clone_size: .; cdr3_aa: CASSREDRAGEQYF
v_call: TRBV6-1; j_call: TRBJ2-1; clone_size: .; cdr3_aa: CASSRQGLYNEQFF
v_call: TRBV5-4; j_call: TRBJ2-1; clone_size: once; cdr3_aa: CASSFGSGVSYNEQFF
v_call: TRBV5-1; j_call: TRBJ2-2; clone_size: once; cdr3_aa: CASSGGGTNTGELFF
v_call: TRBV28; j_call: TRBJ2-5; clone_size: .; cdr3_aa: CASSFSLAGAETQYF
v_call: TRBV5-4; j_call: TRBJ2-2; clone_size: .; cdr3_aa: CASSQTEKNTGELFF
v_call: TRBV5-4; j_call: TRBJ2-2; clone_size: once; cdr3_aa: CASSWVGDTGELFF
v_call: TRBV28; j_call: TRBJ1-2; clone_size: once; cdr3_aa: CASRPGQDYGYTF
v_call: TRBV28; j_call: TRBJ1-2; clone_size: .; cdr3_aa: CASSFAGTELGYTF
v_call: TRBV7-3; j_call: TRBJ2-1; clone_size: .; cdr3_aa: CASSLTGSGGYNEQFF
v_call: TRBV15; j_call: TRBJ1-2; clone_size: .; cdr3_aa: CATSPGVGYGYTF
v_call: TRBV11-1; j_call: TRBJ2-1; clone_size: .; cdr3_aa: CASSQDRDSYNEQFF
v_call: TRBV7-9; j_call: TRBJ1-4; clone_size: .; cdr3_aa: CASSLGDGGGKLFF